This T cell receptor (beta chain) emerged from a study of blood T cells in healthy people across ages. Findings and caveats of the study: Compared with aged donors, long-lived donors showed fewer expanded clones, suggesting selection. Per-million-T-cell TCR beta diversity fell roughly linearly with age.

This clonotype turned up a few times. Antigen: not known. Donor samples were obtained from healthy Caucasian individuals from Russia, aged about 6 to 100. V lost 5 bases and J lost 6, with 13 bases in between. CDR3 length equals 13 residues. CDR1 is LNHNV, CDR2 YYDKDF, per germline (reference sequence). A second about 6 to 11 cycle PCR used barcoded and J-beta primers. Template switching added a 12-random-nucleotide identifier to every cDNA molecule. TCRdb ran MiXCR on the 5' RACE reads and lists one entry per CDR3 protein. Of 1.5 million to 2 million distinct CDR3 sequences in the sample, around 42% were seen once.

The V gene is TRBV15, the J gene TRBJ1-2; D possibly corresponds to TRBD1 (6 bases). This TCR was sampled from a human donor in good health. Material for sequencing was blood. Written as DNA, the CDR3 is TGTGCCACCAGCCTGGGGGCAGGGCATGGCTACACCTTC. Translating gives CATSLGAGHGYTF.